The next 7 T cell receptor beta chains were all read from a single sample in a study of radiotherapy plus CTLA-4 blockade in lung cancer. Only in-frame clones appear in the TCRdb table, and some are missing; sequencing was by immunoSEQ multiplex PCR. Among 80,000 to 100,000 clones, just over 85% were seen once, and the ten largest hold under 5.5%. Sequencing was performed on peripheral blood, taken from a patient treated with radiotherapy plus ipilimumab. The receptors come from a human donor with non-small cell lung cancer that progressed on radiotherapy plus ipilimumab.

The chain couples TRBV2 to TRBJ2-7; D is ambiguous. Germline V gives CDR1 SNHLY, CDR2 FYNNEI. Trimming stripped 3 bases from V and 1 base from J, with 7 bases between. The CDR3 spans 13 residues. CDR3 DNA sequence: TGTGCCAGCAGTGAGTTCCAGTCCTACGAGCAGTACTTC. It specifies CASSEFQSYEQYF. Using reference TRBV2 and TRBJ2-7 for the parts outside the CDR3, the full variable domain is EPEVTQTPSHQVTQMGQEVILRCVPISNHLYFYWYRQILGQKVEFLVSFYNNEISEKSEIFDDQFSVERPDGSNFTLKIRSTKLEDSAMYFCASSEFQSYEQYFGPGTRLTVT.

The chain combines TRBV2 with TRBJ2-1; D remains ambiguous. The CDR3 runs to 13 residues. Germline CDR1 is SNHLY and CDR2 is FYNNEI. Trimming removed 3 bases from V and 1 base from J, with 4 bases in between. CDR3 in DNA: TGTGCCAGCAGTGACGGTTCCTACAATGAGCAGTTCTTC. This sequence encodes CASSDGSYNEQFF.

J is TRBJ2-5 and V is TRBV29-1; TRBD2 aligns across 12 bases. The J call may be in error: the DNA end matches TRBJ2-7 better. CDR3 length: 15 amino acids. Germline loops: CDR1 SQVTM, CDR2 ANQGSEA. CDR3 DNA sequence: TGCAGCGCCTACCTGACTAGCGGGAGTGTTTACGAGCAGTACTTC. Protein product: CSAYLTSGSVYEQYF.

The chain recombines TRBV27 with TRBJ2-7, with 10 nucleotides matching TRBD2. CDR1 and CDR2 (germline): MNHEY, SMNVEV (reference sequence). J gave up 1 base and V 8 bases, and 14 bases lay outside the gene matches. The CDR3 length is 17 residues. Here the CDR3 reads CASSRASGRPGSYEQYF. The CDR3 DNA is TGTGCCAGCTCACGAGCTAGCGGGAGACCGGGGTCCTACGAGCAGTACTTC.

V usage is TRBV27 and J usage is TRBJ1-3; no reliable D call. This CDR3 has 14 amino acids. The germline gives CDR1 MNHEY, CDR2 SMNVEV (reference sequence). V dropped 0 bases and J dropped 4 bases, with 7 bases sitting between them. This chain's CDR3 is CASSLSGRGNTIYF. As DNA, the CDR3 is TGTGCCAGCAGTTTATCGGGCAGGGGAAACACCATATATTTT.

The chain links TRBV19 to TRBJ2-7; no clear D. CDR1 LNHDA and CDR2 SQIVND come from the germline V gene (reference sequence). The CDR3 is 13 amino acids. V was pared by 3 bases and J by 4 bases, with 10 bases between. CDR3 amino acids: CASSIRPGYEQYF. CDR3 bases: TGTGCCAGTAGTATCCGCCCGGGTTACGAGCAGTACTTC.

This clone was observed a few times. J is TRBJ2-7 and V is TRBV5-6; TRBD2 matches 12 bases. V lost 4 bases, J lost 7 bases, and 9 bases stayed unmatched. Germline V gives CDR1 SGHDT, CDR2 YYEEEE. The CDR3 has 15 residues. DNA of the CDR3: TGTGCCAGCAGCCAAAAACTAGCGGGAGGTGAAGAGCAGTACTTC. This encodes CASSQKLAGGEEQYF.